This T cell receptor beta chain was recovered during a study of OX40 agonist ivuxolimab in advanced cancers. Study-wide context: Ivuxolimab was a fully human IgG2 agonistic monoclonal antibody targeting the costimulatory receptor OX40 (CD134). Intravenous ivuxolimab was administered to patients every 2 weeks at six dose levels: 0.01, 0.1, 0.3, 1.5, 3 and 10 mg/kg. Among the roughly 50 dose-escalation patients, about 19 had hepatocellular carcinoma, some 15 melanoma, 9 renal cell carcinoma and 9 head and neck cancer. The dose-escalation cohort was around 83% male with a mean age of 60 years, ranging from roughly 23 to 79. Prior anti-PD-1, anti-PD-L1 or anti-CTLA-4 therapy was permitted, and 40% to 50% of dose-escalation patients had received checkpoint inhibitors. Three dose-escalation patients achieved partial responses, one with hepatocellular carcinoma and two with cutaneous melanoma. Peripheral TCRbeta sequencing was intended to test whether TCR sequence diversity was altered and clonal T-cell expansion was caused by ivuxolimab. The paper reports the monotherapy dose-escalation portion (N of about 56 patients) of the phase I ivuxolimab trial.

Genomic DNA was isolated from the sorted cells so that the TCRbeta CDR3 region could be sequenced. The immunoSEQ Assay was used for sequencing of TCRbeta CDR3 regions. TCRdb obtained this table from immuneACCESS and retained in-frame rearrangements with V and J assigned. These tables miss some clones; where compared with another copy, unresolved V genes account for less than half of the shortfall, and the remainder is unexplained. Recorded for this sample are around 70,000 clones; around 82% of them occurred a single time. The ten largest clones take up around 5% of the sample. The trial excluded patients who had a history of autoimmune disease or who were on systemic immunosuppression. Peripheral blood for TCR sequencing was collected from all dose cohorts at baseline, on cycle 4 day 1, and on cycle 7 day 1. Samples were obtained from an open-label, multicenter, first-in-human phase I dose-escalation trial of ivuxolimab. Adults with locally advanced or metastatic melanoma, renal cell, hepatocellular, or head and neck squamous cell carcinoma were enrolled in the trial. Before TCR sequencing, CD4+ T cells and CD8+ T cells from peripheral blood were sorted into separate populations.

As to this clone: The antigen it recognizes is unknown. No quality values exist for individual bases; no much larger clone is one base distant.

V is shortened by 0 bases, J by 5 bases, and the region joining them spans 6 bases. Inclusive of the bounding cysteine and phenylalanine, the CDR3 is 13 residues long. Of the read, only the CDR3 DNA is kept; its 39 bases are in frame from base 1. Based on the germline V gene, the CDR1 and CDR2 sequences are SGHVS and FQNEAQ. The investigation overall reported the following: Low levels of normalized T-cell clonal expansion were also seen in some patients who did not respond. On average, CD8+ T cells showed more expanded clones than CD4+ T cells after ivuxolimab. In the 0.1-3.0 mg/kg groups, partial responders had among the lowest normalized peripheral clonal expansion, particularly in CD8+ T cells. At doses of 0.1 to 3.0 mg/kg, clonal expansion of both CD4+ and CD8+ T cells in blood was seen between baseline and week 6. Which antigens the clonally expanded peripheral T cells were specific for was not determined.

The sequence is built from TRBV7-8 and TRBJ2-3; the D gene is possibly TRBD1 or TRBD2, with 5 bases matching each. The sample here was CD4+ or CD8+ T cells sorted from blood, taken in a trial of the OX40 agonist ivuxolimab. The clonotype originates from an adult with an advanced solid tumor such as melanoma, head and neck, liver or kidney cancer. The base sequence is TGTGCCAGCAGCTTAGCGAGGGGAGATACGCAGTATTTT. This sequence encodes CASSLARGDTQYF.